These 3 T cell receptor beta chains were all obtained from the same sample, sequenced in a study of Graves' ophthalmopathy and Graves' hyperthyroidism. The TCR beta CDR3 regions underwent amplification from RNA transcripts. A first-round RT-PCR used HTBI primers, followed by a second-round multiplex PCR. From the multiplex PCR reads, TCRdb called clonotypes with MiXCR, one entry per CDR3 protein. Found here are 900,000 to 1,200,000 distinct CDR3 sequences, 35% to 40% of them singletons; the top ten hold more than 9.5%. The sequencing input was peripheral blood or thyroid tissue (not recorded which). The receptors stem from an adult man with Graves' hyperthyroidism.

This clonotype has ten or more counts. The J gene is TRBJ2-7, the V gene TRBV7-3, with 14 bases lining up with TRBD2. The germline gives CDR1 SGHTA, CDR2 FQGTGA. The CDR3 sequence is 15 residues long. The trim removed 4 bases at V and 5 bases at J, leaving 4 bases unmatched. The CDR3 DNA sequence: TGTGCCAGCAGCTCCGGGGGACTAGCGGGAGACGAGCAGTACTTC. Protein product: CASSSGGLAGDEQYF. Looking up the rest from reference TRBV7-3 and TRBJ2-7 gives the full variable domain: GAGVSQTPSNKVTEKGKYVELRCDPISGHTALYWYRQSLGQGPEFLIYFQGTGAADDSGLPNDRFFAVRPEGSVSTLKIQRTERGDSAVYLCASSSGGLAGDEQYFGPGTRLTVT.

The gene calls are TRBV9 and TRBJ2-7; D is unclear. Deletions cut 0 bases from V and 2 bases from J, with 9 bases between. Germline V gene lookup returns CDR1 SGDLS and CDR2 YYNGEE. This CDR3 is built from 14 residues. The CDR3, as DNA: TGTGCCAGCAGCGTAGATCAGGATACCTACGAGCAGTACTTC. Its protein is CASSVDQDTYEQYF.

This chain links TRBV29-1 with TRBJ1-4; D uncertain. This CDR3 has 13 amino acids. Germline V gene sequence: CDR1 SQVTM, CDR2 ANQGSEA. Trimming removed 1 base from V and 12 bases from J, with 15 bases in between. In nucleotides, the CDR3 is TGCAGCGTTGAAGTAGGGAGAGGTGTCGAACTGTTTTTT. It codes for CSVEVGRGVELFF.